The TCR beta chain described here comes from a study of blood T cell repertoires in COVID-19 (dated by TCRdb to about 2020). Background for the entire study: Samples from collaborators originated in the United States, Italy and Spain and spanned both the acute and convalescent phases of COVID-19. Subjects who had been exposed to COVID-19, were actively infected with it, or had recovered from it provided the deeply sampled blood TCRbeta repertoires that made up the dataset. The repertoires were released in a freely available public database meant as a resource for research on the immune response to SARS-CoV-2. Where available, HLA class I and class II types were obtained from metadata supplied by the sample provider rather than from assay-based typing. The material from the prospective study consisted of cDNA or gDNA derived from T cells, B-cell-depleted T cells, or PBMCs. The sample metadata nearly always contained a de-identified subject ID, COVID-19 status, age in years and sex. Samples were obtained from the ongoing ImmuneRACE study (first 160 participants) and from over a thousand subjects provided by 6 global collaborators.

Whole blood was collected in K2EDTA tubes by collaborating institutions according to the institutions' own protocols. For TCRbeta analysis, collaborators shipped samples in one of three forms: frozen whole blood, isolated PBMCs, or DNA extracted from either of those sample types. Points on this clone: Its antigen is not yet known. No base quality values were provided; no much bigger clone lies one nucleotide off.

Here is what the overall study found, with its caveats: The quantity of clinical and demographic metadata differed by source and by participant and was supplied without curation.

Counted from cysteine to phenylalanine, this CDR3 has 18 amino acids. The CDR3 DNA has 54 bases and is translated from base 1. V is pruned by 0 bases and J by 7 bases, leaving 15 bases of the junction without a gene match. Per the germline V gene (reference sequence), LNHDA is the CDR1 and SQIVND is the CDR2. TCRbeta CDR3 regions were amplified from genomic DNA by means of the immunoSEQ Assay, a bias-controlled multiplex PCR. In the authors' own workflow: Nucleated cell counts per sample were estimated from amplification of reference gene primers within the assay. To quantify the absolute abundance of each unique TCRbeta CDR3 rearrangement, sequence reads were collapsed and filtered. For each sample, productive Simpson clonality was calculated as the square root of Simpson's diversity index over productive rearrangements. What TCRdb holds here is the immuneACCESS table cut down to in-frame rearrangements. Part of the clones is not present; checked against another copy, under half of the missing clones reflect an unresolved V gene, and the others are unexplained. D and trimming were read from the DNA, whereas the V and J calls and clone size are those reported in that table. In all, the sample holds some 70,000 clones, and approximately 79% of those were seen once. Jointly, the top ten make up roughly 9.8% of the sample.

The sequence was obtained from a woman aged 50 to 65 with acute or convalescent COVID-19. Sequencing was carried out using peripheral blood. The chain links TRBV19 with TRBJ2-5; 9 central bases correspond to TRBD2. The CDR3 amino acid sequence is: CASSIDHYSGRPGVTQYF. DNA sequence: TGTGCCAGTAGTATAGATCATTACAGCGGGAGGCCAGGAGTGACCCAGTACTTC.